Sequencing of this TCR beta chain was carried out in a study of OX40 agonist ivuxolimab in advanced cancers. Study-wide background: Participants averaged approximately 65 years of age (range roughly 23 to 80) and were under 90% male.

V was pared by 3 bases and J by 4 bases, with 18 bases between. Germline assignment: CDR1 SGHDN and CDR2 FVKESK. The CDR3 is 16 residues long. Using immunoSEQ multiplex PCR, the repertoire was profiled, and TCRdb retains in-frame clones only, with some absent. In the table there are 40,000 or so clones, around 89% of which are singletons. The sample was CD4+ or CD8+ T cells sorted from blood, taken in a trial of the OX40 agonist ivuxolimab. The clonotype was recovered from an adult with an advanced solid tumor such as melanoma, head and neck, liver or kidney cancer. The chain carries TRBV14 and TRBJ1-2; a possible D gene is TRBD1 (6 bases). CDR3 protein: CASSQARGSEFYGYTF. CDR3 bases: TGTGCCAGCAGCCAGGCCAGGGGCAGTGAGTTCTATGGCTACACCTTC.